A selection of T cell receptor beta chains follows, all from one sample in a study of neoadjuvant anti-PD-1 for oral cavity cancer. Profiled with immunoSEQ multiplex PCR; TCRdb holds only in-frame clones, not every one. This sample has some 8,200 clones; around three quarters occur once, and the top ten carry 2.5% to 3.5%. The source was PBMCs, collected after nivolumab (anti-PD-1) treatment. All receptors come from a person between 40 and 79 years old with oral cavity squamous cell carcinoma. Each CDR3 is given with its conserved first and last residue. D genes are given only for firm matches. Where a row states a size, it is once, few, many or the class of an expanded clone; other rows omit it.

V gene,J gene,clone size,D gene,CDR3 DNA,CDR3 protein
TRBV4-1,TRBJ2-5,-,-,TGCGCCAGCAGCCAGGGTCATGGAAGCCTCACCCAAGAGACCCAGTACTTC,CASSQGHGSLTQETQYF
TRBV27,TRBJ2-7,-,-,TGTGCCAGCAGTTCCAGCTACGAGCAGTACTTC,CASSSSYEQYF
TRBV25-1,TRBJ2-5,-,TRBD2,TGTGCCAGCACGTCGAGCGGGGGGGCCGGAGAGACCCAGTACTTC,CASTSSGGAGETQYF
TRBV5-1,TRBJ2-1,-,TRBD2,TGCGCCAGCAGCTGGGGGACTAGCCGCGGGCCCTACAATGAGCAGTTCTTC,CASSWGTSRGPYNEQFF
TRBV5-6,TRBJ2-7,-,TRBD1,TGTGCCAGCAGCTTGTATGGACAGGGGGCTTACGAGCAGTACTTC,CASSLYGQGAYEQYF
TRBV9,TRBJ1-6,few,-,TGTGCCAGCAGTGTTAGCTCCTATAATTCACCCCTCCACTTT,CASSVSSYNSPLHF
TRBV7-6,TRBJ2-7,few,-,TGTGCCAGCAGCCCGCGACCTCTATCTACCTACGAGCAGTACTTC,CASSPRPLSTYEQYF
TRBV29-1,TRBJ1-1,medium-sized,-,TGCAGCGTTGAGGTGGCTGAAGCTTTCTTT,CSVEVAEAFF
TRBV6-5,TRBJ2-1,-,TRBD2,TGTGCCAGCAGCCTCCGTAGCGGGGTGTCCTATGAGCAGTTCTTC,CASSLRSGVSYEQFF
TRBV7-2,TRBJ2-7,-,-,TGTGCCAGCAGCTTGCTCGACTCCTACGAGCAGTACTTC,CASSLLDSYEQYF
TRBV30,TRBJ2-2,-,-,TGTGCCTGGATGAGGGACGAGAACACCGGGGAGCTGTTTTTT,CAWMRDENTGELFF
TRBV7-2,TRBJ1-5,-,TRBD1,TGTGCCAGCAGCTCCAGGGGGGAGCGTCAGCCCCAGCATTTT,CASSSRGERQPQHF
TRBV20-1,TRBJ1-5,once,-,TGCAGTGGGGGGGGCAATCAGCCCCAGCATTTT,CSGGGNQPQHF
TRBV30,TRBJ1-2,-,TRBD1,TGTGCCTGGAGTATCGGGACAGACGGGACCTATGGCTACACCTTC,CAWSIGTDGTYGYTF
TRBV2,TRBJ2-3,-,-,TGTGCCAGCAGTGGCTATGCGGGACACACAGATACGCAGTATTTT,CASSGYAGHTDTQYF
TRBV6-1,TRBJ2-2,-,-,TGTGCCAGCGGGCAGGGGTCGAACACCGGGGAGCTGTTTTTT,CASGQGSNTGELFF
TRBV7-9,TRBJ1-5,-,TRBD1,TGTGCCAGCAGCCCGGACAGGAATAGCAATCAGCCCCAGCATTTT,CASSPDRNSNQPQHF
TRBV4-3,TRBJ1-4,-,-,TGCGCCAGCAGCCAAGAACGCGGAGTTAATGAAAAACTGTTTTTT,CASSQERGVNEKLFF
TRBV11-2,TRBJ2-2,-,-,TGTGCCAGCAGTCGGGACTCCTTCACCGGGGAGCTGTTTTTT,CASSRDSFTGELFF
TRBV28,TRBJ2-3,-,-,TGTGCCAGCAGTTTCCGCAGGTTAAGCACAGATACGCAGTATTTT,CASSFRRLSTDTQYF
TRBV7-3,TRBJ2-1,-,TRBD1,TGTGCCAGCAGCTACGGACAGGGCTACAATGAGCAGTTCTTC,CASSYGQGYNEQFF
TRBV2,TRBJ1-2,few,-,TGTGCCAGCAGTGAGCTACAGGGATATGGCTACACCTTC,CASSELQGYGYTF
TRBV19,TRBJ1-2,-,TRBD1,TGTGCCAGTAGTGACAGACAGGGGCGAGCTGGTGGCTACACCTTC,CASSDRQGRAGGYTF
TRBV21-1,TRBJ1-4,-,-,TGTGCCAGCAGCAAAAATAGGGAGAGGGGTACTAATGAAAAACTGTTTTTT,CASSKNRERGTNEKLFF
TRBV29-1,TRBJ2-3,-,-,TGCAGCGTTGCACAGAGGACCGGGCCGAGCACAGATACGCAGTATTTT,CSVAQRTGPSTDTQYF